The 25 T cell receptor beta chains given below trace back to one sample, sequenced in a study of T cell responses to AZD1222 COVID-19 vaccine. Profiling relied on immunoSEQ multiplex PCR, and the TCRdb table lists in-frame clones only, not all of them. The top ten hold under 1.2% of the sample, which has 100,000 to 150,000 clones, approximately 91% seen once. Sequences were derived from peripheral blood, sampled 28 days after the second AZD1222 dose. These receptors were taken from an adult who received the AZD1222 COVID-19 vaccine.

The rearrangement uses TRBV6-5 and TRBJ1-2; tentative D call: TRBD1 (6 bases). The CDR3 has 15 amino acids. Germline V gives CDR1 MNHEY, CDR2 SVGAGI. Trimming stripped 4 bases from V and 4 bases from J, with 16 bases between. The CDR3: CASSSVRGAGYGYTF. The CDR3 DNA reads TGTGCCAGCAGTTCAGTTAGGGGGGCGGGCTATGGCTACACCTTC.

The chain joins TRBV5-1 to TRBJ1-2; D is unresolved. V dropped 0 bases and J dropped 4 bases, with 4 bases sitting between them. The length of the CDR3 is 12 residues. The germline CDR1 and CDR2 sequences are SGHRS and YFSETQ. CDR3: CASSLESYGYTF. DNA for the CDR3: TGCGCCAGCAGCTTGGAAAGCTATGGCTACACCTTC.

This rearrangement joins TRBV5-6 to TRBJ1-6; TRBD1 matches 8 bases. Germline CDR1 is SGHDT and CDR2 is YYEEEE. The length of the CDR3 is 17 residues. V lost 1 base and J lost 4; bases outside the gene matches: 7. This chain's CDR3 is CASSLWTGIGYNSPLHF. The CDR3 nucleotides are TGTGCCAGCAGCTTGTGGACAGGGATCGGATATAATTCACCCCTCCACTTT. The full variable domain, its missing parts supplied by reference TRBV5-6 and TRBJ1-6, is DAGVTQSPTHLIKTRGQQVTLRCSPKSGHDTVSWYQQALGQGPQFIFQYYEEEERQRGNFPDRFSGHQFPNYSSELNVNALLLGDSALYLCASSLWTGIGYNSPLHFGNGTRLTVT.

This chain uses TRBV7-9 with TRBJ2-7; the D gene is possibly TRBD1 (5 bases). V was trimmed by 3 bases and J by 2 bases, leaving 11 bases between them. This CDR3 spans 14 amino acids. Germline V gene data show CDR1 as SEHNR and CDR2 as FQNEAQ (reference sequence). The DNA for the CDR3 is TGTGCCAGCAGCTTGGCAGGGAATCCCTACGAGCAGTACTTC. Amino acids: CASSLAGNPYEQYF.

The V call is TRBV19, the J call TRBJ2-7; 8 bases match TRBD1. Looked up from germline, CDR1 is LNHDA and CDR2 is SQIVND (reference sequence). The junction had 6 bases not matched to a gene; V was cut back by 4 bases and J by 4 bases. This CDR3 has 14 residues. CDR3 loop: CASSTSTGEYEQYF. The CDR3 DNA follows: TGTGCCAGTAGTACCTCGACAGGGGAGTACGAGCAGTACTTC.

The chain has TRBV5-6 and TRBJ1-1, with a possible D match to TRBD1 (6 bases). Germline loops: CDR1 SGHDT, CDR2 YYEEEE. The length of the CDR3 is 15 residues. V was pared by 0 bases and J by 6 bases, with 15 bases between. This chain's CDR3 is CASSLEATGWAEAFF. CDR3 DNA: TGTGCCAGCAGCTTGGAGGCCACAGGGTGGGCTGAAGCTTTCTTT.

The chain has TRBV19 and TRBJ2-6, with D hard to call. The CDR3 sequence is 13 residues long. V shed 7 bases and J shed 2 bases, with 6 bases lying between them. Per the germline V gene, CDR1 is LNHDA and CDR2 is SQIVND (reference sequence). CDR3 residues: CASKDTGANVLTF. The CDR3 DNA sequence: TGTGCCAGTAAAGATACTGGGGCCAACGTCCTGACTTTC.

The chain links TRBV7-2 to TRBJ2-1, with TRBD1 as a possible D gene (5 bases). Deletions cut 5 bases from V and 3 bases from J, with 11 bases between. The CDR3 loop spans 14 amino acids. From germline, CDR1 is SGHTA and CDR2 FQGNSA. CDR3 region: CASSPLGDYNEQFF. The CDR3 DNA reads TGTGCCAGCAGCCCCCTAGGGGACTACAATGAGCAGTTCTTC.

CDR3 nucleotides: TGTGCCAGTTCGGACAGACCGAACACCGGGGAGCTGTTTTTT. Its protein product is CASSDRPNTGELFF. V is TRBV19 and J is TRBJ2-2; D may be TRBD1 (6 bases). CDR1 is LNHDA, CDR2 SQIVND, per germline (reference sequence). V was trimmed by 8 bases and J by 0 bases, leaving 10 bases between them. This CDR3 is 14 amino acids long.

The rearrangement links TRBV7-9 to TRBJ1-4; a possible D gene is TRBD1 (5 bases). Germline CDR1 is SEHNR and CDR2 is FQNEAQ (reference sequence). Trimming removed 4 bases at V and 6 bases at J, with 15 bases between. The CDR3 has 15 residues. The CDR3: CASSSQGRSDEKLFF. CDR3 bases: TGTGCCAGCAGCTCGCAGGGAAGGTCGGATGAAAAACTGTTTTTT.

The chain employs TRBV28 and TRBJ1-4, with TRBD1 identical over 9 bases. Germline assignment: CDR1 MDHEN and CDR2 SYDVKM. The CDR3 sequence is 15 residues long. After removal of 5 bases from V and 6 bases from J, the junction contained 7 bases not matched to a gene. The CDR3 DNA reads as TGTGCCAGCAGTGAGGGGACAGGGATTTATGAAAAACTGTTTTTT. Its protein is CASSEGTGIYEKLFF.

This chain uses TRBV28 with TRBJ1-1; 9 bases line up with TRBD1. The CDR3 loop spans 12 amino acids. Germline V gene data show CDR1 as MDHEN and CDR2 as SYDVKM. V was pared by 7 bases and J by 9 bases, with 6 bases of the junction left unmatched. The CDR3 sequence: CASTGDREQAFF. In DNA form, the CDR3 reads TGTGCCAGCACCGGGGACAGGGAACAAGCTTTCTTT.

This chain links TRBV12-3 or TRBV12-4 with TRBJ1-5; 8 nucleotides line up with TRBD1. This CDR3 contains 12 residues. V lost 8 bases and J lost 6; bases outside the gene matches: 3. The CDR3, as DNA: TGTGCCAGCCGACAGGGGATTCAGCCCCAGCATTTT. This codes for CASRQGIQPQHF.

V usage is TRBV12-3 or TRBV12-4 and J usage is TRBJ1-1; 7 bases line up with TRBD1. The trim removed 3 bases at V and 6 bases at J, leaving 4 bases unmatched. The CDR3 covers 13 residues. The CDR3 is CASSFGTDPEAFF. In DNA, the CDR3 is TGTGCCAGCAGTTTCGGGACAGATCCTGAAGCTTTCTTT.

The CDR3 bases are TGTGCCAGCAGCTCTAGAACTAGCGCTCTCTCCTACGAGCAGTACTTC. The encoded protein is CASSSRTSALSYEQYF. This chain connects TRBV7-6 to TRBJ2-7, with TRBD2 identical over 7 bases. V dropped 4 bases and J dropped 0; count of bases not matched to a gene: 9. This CDR3 has 16 residues. From germline, CDR1 is SGHVS and CDR2 FNYEAQ.

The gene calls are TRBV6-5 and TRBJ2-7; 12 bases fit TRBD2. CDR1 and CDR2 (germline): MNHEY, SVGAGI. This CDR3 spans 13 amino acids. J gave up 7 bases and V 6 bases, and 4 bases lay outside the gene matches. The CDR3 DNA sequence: TGTGCCAGCAGCGGACTAGCGGGGAGAGAGCAGTACTTC. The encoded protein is CASSGLAGREQYF.

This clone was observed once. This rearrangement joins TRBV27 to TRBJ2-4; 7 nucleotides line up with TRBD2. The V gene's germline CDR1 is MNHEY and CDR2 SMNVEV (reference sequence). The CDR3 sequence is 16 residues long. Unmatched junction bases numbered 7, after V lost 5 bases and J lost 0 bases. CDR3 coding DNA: TGTGCCAGCAGTCAGTGGGGAGGGGTAGCCAAAAACATTCAGTACTTC. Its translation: CASSQWGGVAKNIQYF.

The CDR3 here is CASSISETQYF. The CDR3 DNA sequence: TGCGCCAGCAGCATTTCAGAGACCCAGTACTTC. The V and J genes are TRBV5-1 and TRBJ2-5, with unresolved D. Germline lookup yields CDR1 SGHRS and CDR2 YFSETQ. Trimming left V 4 bases short and J 4 bases short, with 5 bases between. The CDR3 has 11 residues.

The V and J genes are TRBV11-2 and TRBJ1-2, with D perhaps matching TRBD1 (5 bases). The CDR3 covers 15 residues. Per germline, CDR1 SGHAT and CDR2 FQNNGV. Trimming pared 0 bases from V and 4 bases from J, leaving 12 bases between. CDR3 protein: CASSLDMGPIYGYTF. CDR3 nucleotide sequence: TGTGCCAGCAGCTTAGATATGGGGCCGATCTATGGCTACACCTTC.

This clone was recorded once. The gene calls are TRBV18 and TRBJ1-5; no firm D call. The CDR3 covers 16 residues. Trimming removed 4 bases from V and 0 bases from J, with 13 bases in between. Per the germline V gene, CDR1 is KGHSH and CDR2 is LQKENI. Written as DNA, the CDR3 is TGTGCCAGCTCACAGGTAGGGAGGGCTAGCAATCAGCCCCAGCATTTT. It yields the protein CASSQVGRASNQPQHF.

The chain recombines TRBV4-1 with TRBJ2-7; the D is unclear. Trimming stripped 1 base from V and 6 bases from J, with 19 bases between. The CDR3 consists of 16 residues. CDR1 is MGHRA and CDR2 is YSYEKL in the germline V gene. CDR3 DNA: TGCGCCAGCAGCCAAGGGAGAACCATCCTAGGCGGCGAGCAGTACTTC. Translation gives CASSQGRTILGGEQYF.

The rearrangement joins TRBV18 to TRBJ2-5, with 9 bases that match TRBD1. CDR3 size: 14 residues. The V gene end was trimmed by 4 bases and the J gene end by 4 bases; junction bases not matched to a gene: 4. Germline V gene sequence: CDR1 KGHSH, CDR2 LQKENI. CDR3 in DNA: TGTGCCAGCTCACAGGGACAGGGTGGAGAGACCCAGTACTTC. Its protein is CASSQGQGGETQYF.

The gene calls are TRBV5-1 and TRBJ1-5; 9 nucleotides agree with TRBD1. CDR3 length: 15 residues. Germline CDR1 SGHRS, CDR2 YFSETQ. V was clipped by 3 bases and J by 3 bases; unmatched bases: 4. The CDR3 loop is CASSSGQGNNQPQHF. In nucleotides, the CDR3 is TGCGCCAGCAGCTCTGGACAGGGGAACAATCAGCCCCAGCATTTT.

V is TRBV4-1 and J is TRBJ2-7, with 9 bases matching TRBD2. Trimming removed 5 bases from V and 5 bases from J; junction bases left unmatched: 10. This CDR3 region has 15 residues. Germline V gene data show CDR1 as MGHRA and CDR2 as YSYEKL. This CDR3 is CASSYLTGTSNEQYF. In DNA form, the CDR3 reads TGCGCCAGCAGCTACCTTACCGGGACTAGCAACGAGCAGTACTTC.

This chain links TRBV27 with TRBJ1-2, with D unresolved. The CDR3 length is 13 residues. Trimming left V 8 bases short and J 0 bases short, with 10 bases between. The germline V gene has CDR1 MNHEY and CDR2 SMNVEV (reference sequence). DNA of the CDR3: TGTGCCAGCGGAAAAAAACCTAACTATGGCTACACCTTC. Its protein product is CASGKKPNYGYTF.